Below are 32 T cell receptor beta chains sequenced from a single sample in a study of low-dose radiotherapy and immunotherapy resistance in tumors. Time point described: after trial treatment. Sample treatment: LDRT plus nivolumab, ipilimumab, low-dose cyclophosphamide and aspirin (RACIN trial). Priming of first-strand cDNA relied on TRAV- and TRBV-specific primers (covering alpha and beta chains). Over around 19 PCR cycles, TCRs were amplified from a constant-region primer and V-primer adapter. TCRdb fed the reads into MiXCR, producing one record per CDR3 protein. The sample carries around 100,000 distinct CDR3 sequences, less than 25% recorded once. The sequencing used PBMCs, collected after low-dose radiotherapy plus immunotherapy. These receptors all come from a male donor with prostate cancer.

About this clonotype: A far larger clone is only one base removed, so a read error is likely. The chain links TRBV11-1 to TRBJ2-1, with D maybe TRBD2 (7 bases). The CDR3 extends over 16 amino acids. Germline-derived CDR1 and CDR2 are SGHAT and FQDESV (reference sequence). The chain's CDR3 is CASSLGGGRGLSEQLF. The CDR3 DNA reads as TGTGCCAGCAGCTTAGGTGGGGGGCGGGGGTTGAGTGAGCAGTTGTTC.

The genes are TRBV2 and TRBJ2-1; D gene uncertain. The CDR3 covers 12 residues. Germline V gene lookup returns CDR1 SNHLY and CDR2 FYNNEI. With 10 bases removed from V and 10 bases from J, the gap between germline ends came to 17 bases. CDR3 sequence: CANRLESEEQFF. The CDR3 coding sequence is TGTGCCAATCGACTCGAGTCCGAAGAGCAGTTCTTC.

This clonotype was seen many times. The V gene is TRBV6-1, the J gene TRBJ2-1; 10 bases map to TRBD1. The CDR3 spans 14 residues. V gave up 7 bases and J gave up 10 bases; unmatched junction bases: 10. Germline CDR1 and CDR2: MNHNS and SASEGT. The CDR3 nucleotides are TGTGCCAGCAACCGGGACAGGGGAGGCGGGGAGCAGTTCTTC. The encoded protein is CASNRDRGGGEQFF.

The V gene is TRBV27, the J gene TRBJ2-7; D unresolved. In germline, CDR1 is MNHEY, CDR2 SMNVEV (reference sequence). This CDR3 has 15 residues. V lost 2 bases and J 0 bases, leaving 11 bases between the germline ends. DNA for the CDR3: TGTGCCAGCAGTTTAAAAGCAGATTCCTCCTACGAGCAGTACTTC. It is translated as CASSLKADSSYEQYF.

At least ten counts were recorded for this clonotype. This chain uses TRBV2 with TRBJ2-1, with 7 bases identical to TRBD1. CDR1 SNHLY and CDR2 FYNNEI come from the germline V gene. CDR3 length: 15 residues. V trimming: 2 bases; J trimming: 5 bases; junction bases outside the gene matches: 6. In DNA, the CDR3 is TGTGCCAGCAGTGAACTTTGGGACAGTCACAATGAGCAGTTCTTC. Translated: CASSELWDSHNEQFF. The entire variable domain, with the rest obtained from reference TRBV2 and TRBJ2-1, is as follows: EPEVTQTPSHQVTQMGQEVILRCVPISNHLYFYWYRQILGQKVEFLVSFYNNEISEKSEIFDDQFSVERPDGSNFTLKIRSTKLEDSAMYFCASSELWDSHNEQFFGPGTRLTVL.

This clonotype was detected many times. This chain connects TRBV11-2 to TRBJ2-1, with D possibly being TRBD1 or TRBD2 (5 bases each). V was shortened by 5 bases and J by 0 bases, with 11 bases between the two germline ends. From germline, CDR1 is SGHAT and CDR2 FQNNGV. This CDR3 spans 15 amino acids. CDR3 sequence: CASSAGTDSYNEQFF. For the CDR3, the DNA is TGTGCCAGCAGCGCCGGGACCGACTCCTACAATGAGCAGTTCTTC.

This clonotype occurred many times. The chain couples TRBV2 to TRBJ1-5; TRBD1 might be the D (6 bases). Germline V gene sequence: CDR1 SNHLY, CDR2 FYNNEI. The V gene lost 5 bases and the J gene lost 3 bases, with 11 bases spanning the gap. This CDR3 has 14 amino acids. This CDR3 is CASSPDRFNQPQHF. The CDR3 DNA reads TGTGCCAGCAGTCCGGACAGATTCAATCAGCCCCAGCATTTT.

This clonotype was detected ten times or more. V gene TRBV9 combines with J gene TRBJ1-2; the match to TRBD1 covers 9 bases. The CDR3 has 15 residues. Germline loops: CDR1 SGDLS, CDR2 YYNGEE. The junction had 8 bases not matched to a gene; V was cut back by 3 bases and J by 5 bases. The CDR3 DNA is TGTGCCAGCAGCGCAAACCCGGGACAGGGATATGGCTACACCTTC. Amino acid sequence: CASSANPGQGYGYTF.

The V and J genes are TRBV13 and TRBJ2-5; D ambiguous. Trimming cost V 3 bases and J 4 bases, with 9 bases left between them. The germline V gene encodes CDR1 PRHDT and CDR2 FYEKMQ (reference sequence). This CDR3 region has 13 residues. Written as DNA, the CDR3 is TGTGCCAGCAGCTTTCCCTATACAGAGACCCAGTACTTC. It codes for CASSFPYTETQYF.

This clonotype was seen many times. This chain links TRBV20-1 with TRBJ2-2; 8 bases agree with TRBD1. Trimming cost V 5 bases and J 6 bases; bases outside gene matches: 8. The CDR3 sequence is 14 residues long. Looked up from germline, CDR1 is DFQATT and CDR2 is SNEGSKA (reference sequence). The chain's CDR3 is CSASDRVGAGELFF. In DNA, the CDR3 is TGCAGTGCTTCGGACAGGGTGGGAGCCGGGGAGCTGTTTTTT.

Many counts were recorded for this clonotype. V is TRBV21-1 and J is TRBJ2-1; TRBD2 is taken as the D call from the table, unchecked against the DNA. TRBV21-1 is recorded as a pseudogene. This CDR3 contains 16 residues. The CDR3 DNA reads as TGTGCCAGCAGCAAAGGCATTAGCGGGCCTGGGAATGAGCAGTTCTTC. The encoded protein is CASSKGISGPGNEQFF.

This clonotype has a count of ten or more. This chain uses TRBV3-1 with TRBJ1-4, with 7 bases matching TRBD1. J gave up 8 bases and V 2 bases, and 11 bases lay outside the gene matches. The germline V gene encodes CDR1 LGHDT and CDR2 YNNKEL (reference sequence). The CDR3 is 16 amino acids. The CDR3 is CASSQSLGAGGEKLFF. Here the CDR3 DNA reads TGTGCCAGCAGCCAATCCCTCGGCGCAGGGGGAGAAAAACTGTTTTTT. The whole variable domain, filled in from reference TRBV3-1 and TRBJ1-4, reads DTAVSQTPKYLVTQMGNDKSIKCEQNLGHDTMYWYKQDSKKFLKIMFSYNNKELIINETVPNRFSPKSPDKAHLNLHINSLELGDSAVYFCASSQSLGAGGEKLFFGSGTQLSVL.

The genes are TRBV3-1 and TRBJ2-2; possible D gene TRBD1, 5 bases. The CDR3 covers 13 residues. Trimming stripped 2 bases from V and 5 bases from J, with 6 bases between. CDR1 and CDR2 (germline): LGHDT, YNNKEL (reference sequence). The DNA for the CDR3 is TGTGCCAGCAGCCAACAGGGAACCGGGGAGCTGTTTTTT. This gives the protein CASSQQGTGELFF.

This clonotype came up many times. The chain joins TRBV30 to TRBJ1-1; tentative D call: TRBD1 (5 bases). There are 11 residues in the CDR3. Germline CDR1 and CDR2: GTSNPN and SVGIG (reference sequence). Trimming took 4 bases from V and 4 from J, leaving 7 bases between them. CDR3 residues: CAWNGGTEAFF. CDR3 in DNA: TGTGCCTGGAATGGGGGCACTGAAGCTTTCTTT.

The chain is built from TRBV3-1 and TRBJ1-2, with D uncertain. Germline-derived CDR1 and CDR2 are LGHDT and YNNKEL (reference sequence). The germline V and J ends were trimmed by 0 bases and 4 bases, with 12 bases remaining between them. The CDR3 length is 15 residues. CDR3 residues: CASSQDADLGYGYTF. The DNA of the CDR3 is TGTGCCAGCAGCCAAGACGCGGATTTGGGCTATGGCTACACCTTC.

This clonotype was observed many times. The chain recombines TRBV20-1 with TRBJ2-3; 8 nucleotides agree with TRBD1. Trimming took 5 bases from V and 6 from J; bases not matched to a gene: 10. Looked up from germline, CDR1 is DFQATT and CDR2 is SNEGSKA (reference sequence). The CDR3 sequence is 14 residues long. CDR3 coding DNA: TGCAGTGCTTTACACCAGGGGGCAACGGATACGCAGTATTTT. Its translation is CSALHQGATDTQYF.

This clonotype occurred many times. The chain employs TRBV4-1 and TRBJ1-4; TRBD1 agrees at 7 bases. CDR1 is MGHRA and CDR2 is YSYEKL in the germline V gene. J gave up 5 bases and V 5 bases, and 17 bases lay outside the gene matches. This CDR3 comprises 18 residues. CDR3: CASSKSQGNGLSNEKLFF. As DNA, the CDR3 is TGCGCCAGCAGCAAATCACAGGGGAACGGACTCAGCAATGAAAAACTGTTTTTT.

There are many counts of this clonotype. The genes are TRBV20-1 and TRBJ2-2; D remains ambiguous. With 6 bases removed from V and 1 base from J, the gap between germline ends came to 21 bases. CDR1 DFQATT and CDR2 SNEGSKA come from the germline V gene (reference sequence). The CDR3 is made up of 17 amino acids. In DNA form, the CDR3 reads TGCAGTGCCATCGCTGCTCAAGGCCCAGAGAACACCGGGGAGCTGTTTTTT. It specifies CSAIAAQGPENTGELFF.

The chain uses TRBV5-4 and TRBJ2-1; TRBD1 matches at 9 bases. V was pared by 2 bases and J by 8 bases, with 8 bases of the junction left unmatched. Per germline, CDR1 SGHNT and CDR2 YYREEE (reference sequence). The CDR3 totals 15 residues. The CDR3 region has the DNA TGTGCCAGCAGCTTACAGGGGGCGCCGCGGGATGAGCAGTTCTTC. As protein: CASSLQGAPRDEQFF.

This clonotype came up many times. The chain is built from TRBV5-1 and TRBJ1-6; TRBD1 agrees at 7 bases. V shed 3 bases and J 8 bases; nucleotides not matched to a gene: 8. This CDR3 comprises 15 residues. Germline V lookup: CDR1 SGHRS, CDR2 YFSETQ. Here the CDR3 DNA reads TGCGCCAGCAGCTGGTCCACAGGGGCGGATTCACCCCTCCACTTT. Translated: CASSWSTGADSPLHF. Looking up the rest from reference TRBV5-1 and TRBJ1-6 gives the full variable domain: KAGVTQTPRYLIKTRGQQVTLSCSPISGHRSVSWYQQTPGQGLQFLFEYFSETQRNKGNFPGRFSGRQFSNSRSEMNVSTLELGDSALYLCASSWSTGADSPLHFGNGTRLTVT.

The count of this clonotype is one. The likely explanation is a read error, given a far larger clone one base away. V usage is TRBV5-6 and J usage is TRBJ2-5; 7 nucleotides line up with TRBD1. CDR1 and CDR2 (germline): SGHDT, YYEEEE. Trimming at V came to 3 bases and at J to 11 bases, leaving 19 bases not matched to a gene. CDR3 length equals 16 residues. The CDR3, as DNA: TGTGCCAGCAGCTACACGGGACAGACACCCTACAATGAGCAGTACTTC. Its translation: CASSYTGQTPYNEQYF.

This clonotype was seen at least ten times. This chain uses TRBV5-1 with TRBJ2-6, with D possibly TRBD1 on 6 matching bases. Germline-derived CDR1 and CDR2 are SGHRS and YFSETQ. This CDR3 has 17 amino acids. Trimming took off 2 bases at V and 0 bases at J, with 12 bases between the two ends. The CDR3, as DNA: TGCGCCAGCAGCTTCGGACAGCTGTACTCTGGGGCCAACGTCCTGACTTTC. It codes for CASSFGQLYSGANVLTF.

This clonotype was counted many times. V usage is TRBV12-3 or TRBV12-4 and J usage is TRBJ2-5; the match to TRBD2 covers 8 bases. The CDR3 spans 15 residues. V shed 2 bases and J 4 bases; nucleotides not matched to a gene: 6. CDR3 amino acids: CASSLRGGGGETQYF. Written as DNA, the CDR3 is TGTGCCAGCAGTTTACGGGGGGGCGGAGGAGAGACCCAGTACTTC.

This clonotype was detected ten times or more. The genes are TRBV19 and TRBJ1-1, with 8 positions matching TRBD1. This CDR3 contains 13 residues. Looked up from germline, CDR1 is LNHDA and CDR2 is SQIVND (reference sequence). With 11 bases clipped from V and 1 base from J, the junction kept 6 bases outside the gene matches. Here the CDR3 DNA reads TGTGCCGCCTCCGGACAGGGGAACACTGAAGCTTTCTTT. Amino acid sequence: CAASGQGNTEAFF.

This clonotype has ten or more counts. The CDR3 loop is CASSLGDNEKLFF. DNA for the CDR3: TGTGCCAGCAGCTTAGGGGATAATGAAAAACTGTTTTTT. This rearrangement joins TRBV13 to TRBJ1-4; D uncertain. This CDR3 spans 13 amino acids. Germline V gene sequence: CDR1 PRHDT, CDR2 FYEKMQ (reference sequence). V was pared by 0 bases and J by 4 bases, with 3 bases between.

This clonotype was found a few times. This sequence joins TRBV28 and TRBJ2-5; 7 nucleotides align to TRBD1. Germline V gene data show CDR1 as MDHEN and CDR2 as SYDVKM. The CDR3 is made up of 15 amino acids. Germline trimming cut 5 bases from V and 7 bases from J; bases unmatched to any gene: 13. The CDR3 region is CASSLEWDSLRTQYF. CDR3 coding DNA: TGTGCCAGCAGTCTAGAGTGGGACAGCCTCCGGACCCAGTACTTC.

This clonotype was observed many times. The chain joins TRBV5-4 to TRBJ2-1; D assignment may be TRBD1 or TRBD2 (5 bases each). Trimming removed 8 bases at V and 5 bases at J, with 17 bases between. CDR1 and CDR2 from the germline V gene are SGHNT and YYREEE (reference sequence). The CDR3 spans 14 residues. DNA of the CDR3: TGTGCCAGTTTGAGGGGCCCCTCGGACAATGAGCAGTTCTTC. Amino acid sequence: CASLRGPSDNEQFF. Based on the CDR3 plus reference TRBV5-4 and TRBJ2-1, the full variable domain is ETGVTQSPTHLIKTRGQQVTLRCSSQSGHNTVSWYQQALGQGPQFIFQYYREEENGRGNFPPRFSGLQFPNYSSELNVNALELDDSALYLCASLRGPSDNEQFFGPGTRLTVL.

A single count supports this clonotype. A much larger clone differs by one base, so this may be a read error. The CDR3 does not close with the conserved phenylalanine or tryptophan, likely indicating a read error. It is unclear where the CDR3 begins or ends on the DNA, so no DNA is shown, and the CDR3 is as TCRdb lists it. This chain uses TRBV4-1 with TRBJ1-2; the DNA was not compared with TRBD1, the D call given in the table. The CDR3 adds up to 13 amino acids, both ends counted. CDR1 MGHRA and CDR2 YSYEKL come from the germline V gene. The CDR3 loop reads CARSQPPRRGQGV.

With respect to this clonotype: This may arise from a read error, as a much more abundant clone is one base away. Since no conserved phenylalanine or tryptophan closes the CDR3, a read error is the likely cause. The chain has TRBV5-8 and TRBJ2-1; a possible D gene is TRBD1 (5 bases). Germline CDR1 is SGHTS and CDR2 is YDEGEE. The CDR3 runs 14 residues. Trimming took 4 bases from V and 13 from J, leaving 21 bases between them. The CDR3 loop is CASSTRSRQGRQFV. CDR3 sequence (DNA): TGTGCCAGCAGCACCCGAAGTCGGCAGGGTCGTCAGTTCGTC.

This clonotype was observed many times. The chain links TRBV6-1 to TRBJ2-2, with 9 bases fitting TRBD2. Trimming removed 0 bases from V and 8 bases from J; junction bases left unmatched: 7. CDR1 and CDR2 from the germline V gene are MNHNS and SASEGT. This CDR3 region has 16 residues. This CDR3 reads CASSEAQGLAPGELFF. The CDR3 DNA sequence: TGTGCCAGCAGTGAAGCGCAAGGACTAGCGCCTGGGGAGCTGTTTTTT.

The rearrangement uses TRBV20-1 and TRBJ1-1; no clear D gene. Per the germline V gene, CDR1 is DFQATT and CDR2 is SNEGSKA (reference sequence). The CDR3 contains 13 residues. V was clipped by 1 base and J by 3 bases, with 9 bases between them. CDR3 nucleotide sequence: TGCAGTGCTAGAGGAGGCACACACACTGAAGCTTTCTTT. Its translation: CSARGGTHTEAFF.

This clonotype was counted between two and nine times. No DNA is shown, since the ends of the CDR3 on it are uncertain; the CDR3 is the one TCRdb lists. The genes are TRBV20-1 and TRBJ2-2; the table's D call TRBD1 went unverified against the DNA. Germline assignment: CDR1 DFQATT and CDR2 SNEGSKA (reference sequence). 13 amino acids form the CDR3, both terminal residues included. Here the CDR3 reads CSALDRAGELFFF.